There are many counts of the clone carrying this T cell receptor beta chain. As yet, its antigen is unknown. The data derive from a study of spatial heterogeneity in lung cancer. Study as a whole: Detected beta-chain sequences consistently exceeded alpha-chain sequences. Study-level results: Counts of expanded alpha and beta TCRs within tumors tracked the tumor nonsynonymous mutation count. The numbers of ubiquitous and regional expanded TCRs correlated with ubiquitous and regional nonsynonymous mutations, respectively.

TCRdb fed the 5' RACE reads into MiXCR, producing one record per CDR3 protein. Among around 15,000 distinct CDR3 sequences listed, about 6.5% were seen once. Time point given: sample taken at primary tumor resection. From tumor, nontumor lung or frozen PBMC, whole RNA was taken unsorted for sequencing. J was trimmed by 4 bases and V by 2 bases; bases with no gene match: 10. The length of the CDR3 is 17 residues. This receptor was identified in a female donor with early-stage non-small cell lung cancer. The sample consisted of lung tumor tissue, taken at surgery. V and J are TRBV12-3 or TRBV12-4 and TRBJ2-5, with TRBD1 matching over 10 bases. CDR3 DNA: TGTGCCAGCAGTTTAAGGGTCCGACAGGGGGCAGGAGAGACCCAGTACTTC. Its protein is CASSLRVRQGAGETQYF.